The 30 T cell receptor beta chains below come from one sample, sequenced in a study of shared clonotypes between healthy human individuals. Profiled with immunoSEQ multiplex PCR; TCRdb holds only in-frame clones, not every one. The data hold more than 2,000,000 clones, with approximately 92% observed a single time. Sequencing input: naive CD4+ T cells sorted from blood. Stated subset: CD45RA+ positively selected. The receptors shown here come from a man younger than 35 in good health.

This chain links TRBV6-1 with TRBJ2-7; 7 nucleotides match TRBD2. Germline CDR1 MNHNS, CDR2 SASEGT. The CDR3 extends over 15 amino acids. Unmatched junction bases numbered 8, after V lost 6 bases and J lost 0 bases. As DNA, the CDR3 is TGTGCCAGCAGAGCTGCCGGGACTACCTCCTACGAGCAGTACTTC. Protein product: CASRAAGTTSYEQYF.

The rearrangement uses TRBV28 and TRBJ2-2; 9 nucleotides align to TRBD1. This CDR3 has 17 residues. The germline V gene encodes CDR1 MDHEN and CDR2 SYDVKM. J was trimmed by 1 base and V by 5 bases; bases with no gene match: 8. The CDR3 DNA follows: TGTGCCAGCAGTGAGGGGGGACAGGGACTGAACACCGGGGAGCTGTTTTTT. Its protein is CASSEGGQGLNTGELFF. Complete variable domain (other parts from reference TRBV28 and TRBJ2-2): DVKVTQSSRYLVKRTGEKVFLECVQDMDHENMFWYRQDPGLGLRLIYFSYDVKMKEKGDIPEGYSVSREKKERFSLILESASTNQTSMYLCASSEGGQGLNTGELFFGEGSRLTVL.

The chain is built from TRBV5-6 and TRBJ2-1; weak D call: TRBD1 (5 bases). CDR1 is SGHDT and CDR2 is YYEEEE in the germline V gene. Between the trimmed V and J ends, which lost 0 bases and 7 bases, there was a span of 14 bases. CDR3 length: 15 residues. The CDR3 protein is CASSLDVRVFNEQFF. CDR3 nucleotide sequence: TGTGCCAGCAGCTTGGACGTCAGGGTTTTTAATGAGCAGTTCTTC.

Concerning this clone: At the DNA level, this CDR3 is encoded by other sequences in the same sample as well. V is TRBV28 and J is TRBJ1-2, with TRBD1 as a possible D gene (5 bases). This CDR3 comprises 12 residues. CDR1 MDHEN and CDR2 SYDVKM come from the germline V gene. V was shortened by 3 bases and J by 7 bases, with 9 bases between the two germline ends. Here the CDR3 reads CASSFPGGGYTF. DNA for the CDR3: TGTGCCAGCAGTTTCCCTGGGGGTGGCTACACCTTC.

This rearrangement joins TRBV5-4 to TRBJ2-1; TRBD2 aligns across 8 bases. The CDR3 has 15 residues. J gave up 1 base and V 1 base, and 1 base lay outside the gene matches. Germline CDR1 and CDR2: SGHNT and YYREEE (reference sequence). As DNA, the CDR3 is TGTGCCAGCAGCTTGACGGGAGGGTCCTACAATGAGCAGTTCTTC. Translating gives CASSLTGGSYNEQFF.

The V gene is TRBV6-5, the J gene TRBJ2-3; 14 bases align to TRBD2. V shed 4 bases, J shed 4 bases, and the junction held 4 bases outside the gene matches. The CDR3 has 16 residues. The germline V gene has CDR1 MNHEY and CDR2 SVGAGI. The CDR3 nucleotides are TGTGCCAGCAGTTTGACTAGCGGGGGGGCATCAGATACGCAGTATTTT. Translation gives CASSLTSGGASDTQYF.

The V gene is TRBV6-6, the J gene TRBJ1-2, with D uncertain. The V end lost 6 bases, the J end lost 1 base, and 9 bases lay between the germline ends. Per germline, CDR1 MNHNY and CDR2 SVGAGI (reference sequence). This CDR3 spans 13 amino acids. In nucleotides, the CDR3 is TGTGCCAGCAGCGTAACAGTTAACTATGGCTACACCTTC. Its translation: CASSVTVNYGYTF.

In this sample, this clone turned up a few times. The genes are TRBV19 and TRBJ2-2; D may be TRBD2 (6 bases). V was trimmed by 10 bases and J by 4 bases, leaving 16 bases between them. The CDR3 is 14 amino acids. Germline assignment: CDR1 LNHDA and CDR2 SQIVND (reference sequence). CDR3: CATRFGGATGELFF. DNA of the CDR3: TGTGCCACCCGGTTCGGGGGAGCCACCGGGGAGCTGTTTTTT.

The chain couples TRBV7-2 to TRBJ2-3; the D gene is possibly TRBD2 (6 bases). V gave up 5 bases and J gave up 2 bases, with 14 bases separating them. The germline CDR1 and CDR2 sequences are SGHTA and FQGNSA. The CDR3 totals 15 residues. In DNA form, the CDR3 reads TGTGCCAGCAGCGCGAGGGTAGCGGCCACAGATACGCAGTATTTT. This encodes CASSARVAATDTQYF.

The rearrangement uses TRBV5-1 and TRBJ2-3; 7 nucleotides agree with TRBD1. The CDR3 has 15 residues. Germline loops: CDR1 SGHRS, CDR2 YFSETQ. V gave up 4 bases and J gave up 2 bases; unmatched junction bases: 7. This CDR3 reads CASSEGTVPTDTQYF. Written as DNA, the CDR3 is TGCGCCAGCAGCGAAGGGACAGTCCCCACAGATACGCAGTATTTT.

V gene TRBV6-6 combines with J gene TRBJ1-1; D remains ambiguous. Germline values: CDR1 MNHNY, CDR2 SVGAGI (reference sequence). This CDR3 region has 12 residues. Deletions cut 2 bases from V and 8 bases from J, with 9 bases between. Here the CDR3 DNA reads TGTGCCAGCAGTTACGTGGGGAGAGAAGCTTTCTTT. It codes for CASSYVGREAFF.

A single count supports this clone. The identical CDR3 is also encoded by other nucleotide sequences in the sample. V usage is TRBV5-4 and J usage is TRBJ2-5; D remains unclear. CDR3 length: 13 amino acids. Germline CDR1 and CDR2: SGHNT and YYREEE (reference sequence). V lost 0 bases and J lost 3, with 6 bases in between. CDR3 coding DNA: TGTGCCAGCAGCTTGGGACTGGAAGAGACCCAGTACTTC. This encodes CASSLGLEETQYF. Looking up the rest from reference TRBV5-4 and TRBJ2-5 gives the full variable domain: ETGVTQSPTHLIKTRGQQVTLRCSSQSGHNTVSWYQQALGQGPQFIFQYYREEENGRGNFPPRFSGLQFPNYSSELNVNALELDDSALYLCASSLGLEETQYFGPGTRLLVL.

The rearrangement links TRBV11-2 to TRBJ1-2, with unresolved D. V lost 7 bases and J 4 bases, leaving 10 bases between the germline ends. The CDR3 contains 12 residues. The germline gives CDR1 SGHAT, CDR2 FQNNGV. Here the CDR3 reads CASTGLPYGYTF. In DNA form, the CDR3 reads TGTGCCAGCACCGGCCTCCCCTATGGCTACACCTTC. Looking up the rest from reference TRBV11-2 and TRBJ1-2 gives the full variable domain: EAGVAQSPRYKIIEKRQSVAFWCNPISGHATLYWYQQILGQGPKLLIQFQNNGVVDDSQLPKDRFSAERLKGVDSTLKIQPAKLEDSAVYLCASTGLPYGYTFGSGTRLTVV.

The chain combines TRBV4-1 with TRBJ2-2, with a possible D match to TRBD2 (6 bases). Germline V gene sequence: CDR1 MGHRA, CDR2 YSYEKL. Trimming removed 4 bases from V and 1 base from J, with 10 bases in between. There are 15 residues in the CDR3. CDR3 coding DNA: TGCGCCAGCAGCCGTCCGGGGGTGAACACCGGGGAGCTGTTTTTT. This sequence encodes CASSRPGVNTGELFF.

This rearrangement joins TRBV2 to TRBJ2-7, with 8 bases aligning to TRBD1. Germline CDR1 reads SNHLY; CDR2 reads FYNNEI. CDR3 length: 14 amino acids. Trimming cost V 7 bases and J 3 bases; bases outside gene matches: 8. CDR3 DNA sequence: TGTGCCAGCACTCGAGGACAGGGTTACTACGAGCAGTACTTC. Amino acids: CASTRGQGYYEQYF.

The rearrangement uses TRBV7-8 and TRBJ2-5; tentative D call: TRBD2 (7 bases). V lost 5 bases to trimming and J lost 0 bases, with 16 bases between them. CDR1 and CDR2 from the germline V gene are SGHVS and FQNEAQ. The CDR3 is made up of 16 amino acids. CDR3 DNA: TGTGCCAGCAGCCTGGGGGCGGGGGCCTACCAAGAGACCCAGTACTTC. Its translation: CASSLGAGAYQETQYF. The whole variable domain, filled in from reference TRBV7-8 and TRBJ2-5, reads GAGVSQSPRYKVAKRGQDVALRCDPISGHVSLFWYQQALGQGPEFLTYFQNEAQLDKSGLPSDRFFAERPEGSVSTLKIQRTQQEDSAVYLCASSLGAGAYQETQYFGPGTRLLVL.

The chain couples TRBV10-3 to TRBJ2-2; TRBD2 matches at 8 bases. V was pared by 9 bases and J by 5 bases, with 8 bases of the junction left unmatched. Germline V gene sequence: CDR1 ENHRY, CDR2 SYGVKD. The CDR3 is made up of 14 amino acids. The CDR3 nucleotides read TGTGCCATAAACAGAGCGGGAGAAACCGGGGAGCTGTTTTTT. Amino acid sequence: CAINRAGETGELFF.

The V call is TRBV29-1, the J call TRBJ1-1, with 7 bases that match TRBD1. Looked up from germline, CDR1 is SQVTM and CDR2 is ANQGSEA. The CDR3 is made up of 13 amino acids. V gave up 6 bases and J gave up 3 bases; unmatched junction bases: 7. The CDR3 nucleotides are TGCAGCGTATCACAGGGGAGGCACACTGAAGCTTTCTTT. It translates to CSVSQGRHTEAFF.

This sequence joins TRBV19 and TRBJ2-5; 7 bases line up with TRBD2. V trimming: 3 bases; J trimming: 4 bases; junction bases outside the gene matches: 8. The length of the CDR3 is 15 residues. The germline V gene has CDR1 LNHDA and CDR2 SQIVND (reference sequence). DNA for the CDR3: TGTGCCAGTAGTATCGGGGCAGGGAGGGGAGAGACCCAGTACTTC. Protein product: CASSIGAGRGETQYF.

This sequence joins TRBV6-6 and TRBJ2-7; 8 positions agree with TRBD1. Germline V CDR1 and CDR2: MNHNY, SVGAGI (reference sequence). V was clipped by 5 bases and J by 6 bases; unmatched bases: 3. CDR3 length: 12 residues. The CDR3 sequence: CASSQTGGEQYF. The CDR3 bases are TGTGCCAGCAGTCAAACAGGGGGCGAGCAGTACTTC.

This sequence joins TRBV10-3 and TRBJ1-6; TRBD1 agrees at 8 bases. Trimming took 5 bases from V and 2 from J; bases not matched to a gene: 2. The germline V gene has CDR1 ENHRY and CDR2 SYGVKD. This CDR3 contains 15 residues. CDR3 DNA sequence: TGTGCCATCAGTTGGACAGGGACCTATAATTCACCCCTCCACTTT. Its translation: CAISWTGTYNSPLHF.

This clone was found once. The genes are TRBV10-1 and TRBJ2-7, with 10 positions matching TRBD2. The J segment lost 11 bases and the V segment lost 6 bases, leaving 13 bases of the junction unmatched. The CDR3 extends over 14 amino acids. Looked up from germline, CDR1 is WNHNN and CDR2 is SYGVQD (reference sequence). CDR3 nucleotide sequence: TGCGCCAGCAGCTCGGGACTAGCGAACCCCAGGAAGTACTTC. Its translation: CASSSGLANPRKYF.

The chain couples TRBV7-9 to TRBJ2-7; possibly TRBD1 for D (6 bases). Germline CDR1 and CDR2: SEHNR and FQNEAQ (reference sequence). V gave up 4 bases and J gave up 0 bases, with 19 bases separating them. The CDR3 has 17 residues. For the CDR3, the DNA is TGTGCCAGCAGCTCGTCGACGGCAGGGGACAACTCCTACGAGCAGTACTTC. This gives the protein CASSSSTAGDNSYEQYF.

The gene calls are TRBV27 and TRBJ2-7, with D tentatively TRBD1 (6 bases). CDR3 length: 13 amino acids. V shed 7 bases and J shed 0 bases, with 10 bases lying between them. Germline V gives CDR1 MNHEY, CDR2 SMNVEV (reference sequence). CDR3 sequence: CASKVGASYEQYF. The DNA of the CDR3 is TGTGCCAGCAAGGTGGGGGCCTCCTACGAGCAGTACTTC.

This clone was counted once. Here the CDR3 reads CATRGGRSYEQYF. CDR3 nucleotides: TGTGCCACCCGTGGGGGTCGCTCCTACGAGCAGTACTTC. The chain carries TRBV5-5 and TRBJ2-7; D assignment may be TRBD1 or TRBD2 (5 bases each). Germline V gene lookup returns CDR1 SGHKS and CDR2 YYEKEE (reference sequence). The CDR3 covers 13 residues. V dropped 9 bases and J dropped 0 bases, with 13 bases sitting between them. Full variable domain (outside the CDR3, taken from reference TRBV5-5 and TRBJ2-7): DAGVTQSPTHLIKTRGQQVTLRCSPISGHKSVSWYQQVLGQGPQFIFQYYEKEERGRGNFPDRFSARQFPNYSSELNVNALLLGDSALYLCATRGGRSYEQYFGPGTRLTVT.

The rearrangement links TRBV7-2 to TRBJ1-2; unclear D gene. The CDR3 runs to 14 residues. Germline V lookup: CDR1 SGHTA, CDR2 FQGNSA. The ends were cut back, 7 bases at V and 5 bases at J, with 17 bases in the middle. The CDR3 sequence: CASTTSEGGYGYTF. The DNA for the CDR3 is TGTGCCAGCACCACTTCGGAGGGCGGGTATGGCTACACCTTC. The whole variable domain, filled in from reference TRBV7-2 and TRBJ1-2, reads GAGVSQSPSNKVTEKGKDVELRCDPISGHTALYWYRQSLGQGLEFLIYFQGNSAPDKSGLPSDRFSAERTGGSVSTLTIQRTQQEDSAVYLCASTTSEGGYGYTFGSGTRLTVV.

The chain joins TRBV4-1 to TRBJ2-7; 11 bases align to TRBD2. CDR3 length: 17 residues. CDR1 MGHRA and CDR2 YSYEKL come from the germline V gene. J was trimmed by 12 bases and V by 0 bases; bases with no gene match: 16. The CDR3 DNA is TGCGCCAGCAGCCAAGAAGGTCCCGGCGTAGCGGGGGGGCCGCCGTACTTC. This translates into CASSQEGPGVAGGPPYF.

J is TRBJ2-5 and V is TRBV5-4, with 9 nucleotides matching TRBD1. Germline V gives CDR1 SGHNT, CDR2 YYREEE (reference sequence). V was clipped by 0 bases and J by 7 bases; unmatched bases: 13. CDR3 size: 17 residues. CDR3 sequence: CASSLGDRVGGGGTQYF. The CDR3 DNA is TGTGCCAGCAGCTTGGGGGACAGGGTCGGTGGTGGAGGGACCCAGTACTTC.

The DNA of the CDR3 is TGTGCCAGCAGCAAAACTAGACAGGGGTCCGACGAGCAGTACTTC. It yields the protein CASSKTRQGSDEQYF. This chain uses TRBV7-2 with TRBJ2-7; 8 bases align to TRBD1. CDR1 SGHTA and CDR2 FQGNSA come from the germline V gene. The CDR3 spans 15 residues. The V gene end was trimmed by 5 bases and the J gene end by 5 bases; junction bases not matched to a gene: 11.

This clone was detected once. Sequence at one end of the junction differs from germline and may be a read error. This chain joins TRBV7-7 and TRBJ2-7; D may be TRBD2 (5 bases). The length of the CDR3 is 14 residues. CDR1 SSHAT and CDR2 FNYEAQ come from the germline V gene (reference sequence). DNA for the CDR3: TGTGCTAGCAGCTTATTGGGGAGCTCCTACGAGCAGTACTTC. It is translated as CASSLLGSSYEQYF.